Listed below are T cell receptor beta chains from one sample, sequenced in a study of cytomegalovirus exposure and HLA in healthy donors. The method was immunoSEQ multiplex PCR; TCRdb's version includes in-frame clones alone and lacks a portion of them. The sample lists about 190,000 clones, over 70% occurring once. Sequenced: PBMCs. These receptors were obtained from a woman aged 18-30 years in good health and CMV-seropositive. CDR3s leave out the opening cysteine and the closing phenylalanine or tryptophan. A D gene is named only where the DNA matches it firmly. Expanded clones are given a class, and other clones once, few, many or no size at all.

>TRBJ1-3|TRBV19|15|-|TRBD1
ASSPRTGDSPGNTIY
>TRBJ1-6|TRBV19|12|-|-
ASSLGQDNSPLH
>TRBJ1-6|TRBV7-9|14|few|-
ASSPTGSIYNSPLH
>TRBJ2-3|TRBV9|11|-|-
ASSSSTQSTQY
>TRBJ2-2|TRBV7-9|13|-|TRBD2
ASSLASGGAGELF
>TRBJ1-3|TRBV11-3|10|-|-
ASGRDGNTIY
>TRBJ2-3|TRBV19|12|-|-
ASSMTPNSDTQY
>TRBJ1-2|TRBV19|13|-|-
ASRYGAVFGYGYT
>TRBJ2-1|TRBV2|14|-|TRBD2
ASSSLGTSGGNEQF
>TRBJ2-7|TRBV28|13|few|TRBD1
ASSLPQGGLYEQY
>TRBJ1-2|TRBV19|13|once|TRBD1
ASRTLSGTGDGYT
>TRBJ2-1|TRBV14|16|-|-
ASSQVEVFGTNYNEQF
>TRBJ2-3|TRBV7-6|11|-|TRBD1
ASSNDRGDTQY
>TRBJ1-4|TRBV5-1|12|-|-
ASSFGETNEKLF
>TRBJ2-7|TRBV19|12|-|TRBD2
ASTSSGGAYEQY
>TRBJ2-1|TRBV7-9|13|-|-
ASRTPRGHYNEQF
>TRBJ1-1|TRBV4-1|12|-|TRBD1
ASSPRTGNTEAF
>TRBJ2-1|TRBV6-6|12|-|-
ASTPLVTYNEQF
>TRBJ1-1|TRBV5-6|12|-|-
ASTSRRGRTEAF
>TRBJ2-1|TRBV12-5|10|-|-
ASGPTTREQF
>TRBJ2-2|TRBV7-2|13|few|-
ASSPSTSRTGELF
>TRBJ2-1|TRBV11-3|14|-|TRBD1
ASSPGTGVVGNEQF